This T cell receptor (beta chain) was retrieved from a study of T cell responses to AZD1222 COVID-19 vaccine. Timing groups of about 4 and about 12 weeks for second doses were pooled. Some clones are missing from TCRdb's copy, which holds only in-frame ones; the method was immunoSEQ multiplex PCR. The sample lists some 120,000 clones; around 84% were seen once. The junction had 2 bases not matched to a gene; V was cut back by 1 base and J by 7 bases. The CDR3 runs to 14 residues. The germline gives CDR1 SGHRS, CDR2 YFSETQ. V usage is TRBV5-1 and J usage is TRBJ1-6; 7 bases match TRBD1. The sequencing used peripheral blood, collected 28 days after the second AZD1222 dose. This sequence was found in an adult who received the AZD1222 COVID-19 vaccine. The CDR3 region has the DNA TGCGCCAGCAGCTTGCAGGGGGGGAATTCACCCCTCCACTTT. Residues: CASSLQGGNSPLHF.